This T cell receptor (beta chain) originates from a study of regulatory T cells in long-lasting Graves disease. Per the germline V gene, CDR1 is DFQATT and CDR2 is SNEGSKA (reference sequence). V was pared by 0 bases and J by 3 bases, with 9 bases of the junction left unmatched. The CDR3 is 18 residues long. Arm-PCR of CDR3 regions and iRepertoire HTBI primers were the basis on which TCR beta libraries were built. TCRdb reanalysed the multiplex PCR reads using MiXCR and keeps one entry per CDR3 protein. The data contain about 540,000 distinct CDR3 sequences, about 13% of them singletons. The study's findings and limits: Persistent Graves' cases showed lower TCR diversity than newly diagnosed cases.

Time point: newly diagnosed GD, antithyroid drugs for less than 3 months. PBMC RNA was the source of the TCR library. Diagnosing Graves' disease relied on the American Thyroid Association guidelines. Of note for this clonotype: Its target is unknown.

This same sample was also part of a study on T cells in Graves' hyperthyroidism and ophthalmopathy. According to that study: Clinicians diagnosed patients from clinical symptoms, serum thyroxine and TRAb, thyroid ultrasound and orbital computed tomography. Initially, a first-round RT-PCR of the TCR CDR3 employed the HTBI primer set.

Sequencing used peripheral blood mononuclear cells (PBMCs), obtained at new diagnosis, from a patient treated with antithyroid drugs. The V and J genes are TRBV20-1 and TRBJ2-1, with 12 nucleotides matching TRBD2. The receptor's source is a man aged 30 to 39 with Graves disease. CDR3 residues: CSAREFLGLAGIYNEQFF. Written as DNA, the CDR3 is TGCAGTGCTAGAGAATTTCTTGGACTAGCGGGGATCTACAATGAGCAGTTCTTC.